This TCR beta chain was identified during a study of CD8 T cells in ankylosing spondylitis. Points from the study as a whole: Disease-linked clones proved CD8+ and comparatively uncommon in peripheral blood. Ankylosing spondylitis blood appeared to be characterized by a TCR beta motif of under 10 highly homologous variants.

The J segment lost 3 bases and the V segment lost 6 bases, leaving 19 bases of the junction unmatched. The V gene's germline CDR1 is SQVTM and CDR2 ANQGSEA. The CDR3 spans 20 residues. The table lists this clonotype with many counts. Antigen specificity is unknown. From the 5' RACE reads, TCRdb called clonotypes with MiXCR, one entry per CDR3 protein. The sample lists under 200,000 distinct CDR3 sequences; under 15% were seen once. The sequenced sample consisted of blood, either unsorted or a sorted T cell fraction (not recorded which). The TCR comes from a female donor with ankylosing spondylitis or in good health (not recorded which). J is TRBJ2-2 and V is TRBV29-1, with TRBD2 matching over 13 bases. The CDR3 nucleotides are TGCAGCGTCTCCAGACCCCTGACTAGCGGGAGGATTTTGGACACCGGGGAGCTGTTTTTT. As protein: CSVSRPLTSGRILDTGELFF.